This TCR beta chain was obtained from a study of radiation and T cells in renal cell carcinoma. Repertoires were generated with immunoSEQ multiplex PCR, while TCRdb's copy carries only in-frame clones and drops some. The sample shows about 88,000 clones, approximately 86% of them seen only once. The germline V gene has CDR1 SGHRS and CDR2 YFSETQ. The V gene end was trimmed by 0 bases and the J gene end by 5 bases; junction bases not matched to a gene: 19. This CDR3 spans 19 amino acids. Time point: baseline pretreatment blood. As to treatment: 15 Gy SBRT to primary tumor, nephrectomy 4 weeks later. Blood was sampled at baseline, 2 weeks and 4 weeks after SBRT.

The source is a man aged 45-60 years with renal cell carcinoma. The chain links TRBV5-1 to TRBJ2-5, with 7 bases matching TRBD1. Material: blood, obtained from a patient whose treatment included radiotherapy and nephrectomy. This CDR3 reads CASSLENSETGFLGETQYF. The CDR3 coding sequence is TGCGCCAGCAGCTTGGAAAACTCGGAGACAGGGTTCCTCGGCGAGACCCAGTACTTC.